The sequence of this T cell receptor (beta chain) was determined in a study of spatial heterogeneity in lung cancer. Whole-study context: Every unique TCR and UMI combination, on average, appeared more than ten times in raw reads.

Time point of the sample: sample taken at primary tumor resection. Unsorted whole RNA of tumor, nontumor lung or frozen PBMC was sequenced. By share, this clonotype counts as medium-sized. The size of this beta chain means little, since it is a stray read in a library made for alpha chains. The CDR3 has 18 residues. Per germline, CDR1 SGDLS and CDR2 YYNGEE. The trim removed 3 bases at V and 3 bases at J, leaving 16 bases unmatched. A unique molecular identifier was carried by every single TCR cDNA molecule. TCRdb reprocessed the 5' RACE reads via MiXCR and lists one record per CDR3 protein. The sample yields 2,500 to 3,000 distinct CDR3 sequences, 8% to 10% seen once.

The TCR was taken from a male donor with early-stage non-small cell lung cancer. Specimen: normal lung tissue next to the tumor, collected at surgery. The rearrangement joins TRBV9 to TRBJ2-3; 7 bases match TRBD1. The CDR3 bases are TGTGCCAGCAGCGCAAGTACCGGGACAGCAGTTTGGACAGATACGCAGTATTTT. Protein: CASSASTGTAVWTDTQYF.